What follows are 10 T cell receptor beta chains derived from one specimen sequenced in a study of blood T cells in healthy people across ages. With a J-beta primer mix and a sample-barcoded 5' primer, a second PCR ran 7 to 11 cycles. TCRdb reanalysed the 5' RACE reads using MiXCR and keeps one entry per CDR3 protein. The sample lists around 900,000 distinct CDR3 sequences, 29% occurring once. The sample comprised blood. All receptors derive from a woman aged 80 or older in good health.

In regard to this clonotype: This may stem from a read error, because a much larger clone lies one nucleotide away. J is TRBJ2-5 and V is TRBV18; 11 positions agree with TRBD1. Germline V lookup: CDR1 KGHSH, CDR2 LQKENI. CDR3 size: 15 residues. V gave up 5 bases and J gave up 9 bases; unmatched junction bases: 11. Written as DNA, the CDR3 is TGTGCCAGCTCAGCTGGGACAGGGGGTCTTGAGCCCCAGTACTTC. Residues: CASSAGTGGLEPQYF.

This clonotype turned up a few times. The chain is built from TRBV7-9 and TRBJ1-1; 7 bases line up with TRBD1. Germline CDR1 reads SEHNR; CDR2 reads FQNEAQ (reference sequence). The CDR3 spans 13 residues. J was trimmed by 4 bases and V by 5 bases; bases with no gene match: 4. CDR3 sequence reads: CASSAGTATEAFF. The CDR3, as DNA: TGTGCCAGCAGCGCCGGGACAGCCACTGAAGCTTTCTTT.

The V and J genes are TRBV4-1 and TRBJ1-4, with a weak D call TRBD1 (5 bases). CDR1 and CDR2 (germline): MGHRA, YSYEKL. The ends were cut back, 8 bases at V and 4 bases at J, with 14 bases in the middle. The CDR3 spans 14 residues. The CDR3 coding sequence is TGCGCCAGCCGCCCGGGACCGTATAATGAAAAACTGTTTTTT. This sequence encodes CASRPGPYNEKLFF.

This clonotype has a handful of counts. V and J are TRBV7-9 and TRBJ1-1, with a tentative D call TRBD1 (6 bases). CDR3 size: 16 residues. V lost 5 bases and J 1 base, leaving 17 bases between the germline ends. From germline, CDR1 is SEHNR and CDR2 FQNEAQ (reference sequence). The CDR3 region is CASSPRGGRGNTEAFF. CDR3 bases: TGTGCCAGCAGCCCAAGAGGGGGGAGGGGGAACACTGAAGCTTTCTTT.

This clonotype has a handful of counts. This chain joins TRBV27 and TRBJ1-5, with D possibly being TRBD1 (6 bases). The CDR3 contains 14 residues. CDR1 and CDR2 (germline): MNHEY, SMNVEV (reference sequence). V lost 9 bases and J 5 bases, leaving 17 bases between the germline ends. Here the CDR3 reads CASQNRGRDQPQHF. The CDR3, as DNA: TGTGCCAGTCAAAACCGGGGGCGCGATCAGCCCCAGCATTTT.

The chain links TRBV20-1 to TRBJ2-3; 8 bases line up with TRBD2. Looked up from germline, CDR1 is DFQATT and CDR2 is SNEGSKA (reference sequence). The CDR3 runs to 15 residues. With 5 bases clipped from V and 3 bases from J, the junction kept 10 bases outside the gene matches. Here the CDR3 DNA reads TGCAGTGCTGGGGATCGGGGGGGCCGGACAGATACGCAGTATTTT. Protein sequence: CSAGDRGGRTDTQYF.

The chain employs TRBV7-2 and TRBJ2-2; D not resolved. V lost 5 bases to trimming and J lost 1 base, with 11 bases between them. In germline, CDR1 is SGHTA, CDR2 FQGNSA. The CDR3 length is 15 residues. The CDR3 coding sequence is TGTGCCAGCAGCCAGAGGCTCCAGAACACCGGGGAGCTGTTTTTT. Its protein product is CASSQRLQNTGELFF.

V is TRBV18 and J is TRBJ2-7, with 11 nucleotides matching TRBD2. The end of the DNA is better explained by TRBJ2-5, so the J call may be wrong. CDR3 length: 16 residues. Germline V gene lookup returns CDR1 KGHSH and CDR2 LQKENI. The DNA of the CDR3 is TGTGCCAGCTCACAACCGGGACTAGCGGCATACGAGACCCAGTACTTC. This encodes CASSQPGLAAYETQYF.

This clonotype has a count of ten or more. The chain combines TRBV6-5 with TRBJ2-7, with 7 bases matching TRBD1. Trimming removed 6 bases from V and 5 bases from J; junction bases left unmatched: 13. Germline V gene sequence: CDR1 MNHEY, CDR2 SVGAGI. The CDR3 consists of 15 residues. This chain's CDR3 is CASRPPLGTAHEQYF. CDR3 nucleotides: TGTGCCAGCAGGCCTCCCCTGGGGACAGCGCACGAGCAGTACTTC.

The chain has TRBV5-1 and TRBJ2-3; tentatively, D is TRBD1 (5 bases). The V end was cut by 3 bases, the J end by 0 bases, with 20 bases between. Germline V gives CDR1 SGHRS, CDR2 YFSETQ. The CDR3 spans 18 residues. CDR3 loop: CASSWTPEGDISTDTQYF. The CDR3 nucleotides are TGCGCCAGCAGCTGGACCCCGGAAGGGGATATTAGCACAGATACGCAGTATTTT.